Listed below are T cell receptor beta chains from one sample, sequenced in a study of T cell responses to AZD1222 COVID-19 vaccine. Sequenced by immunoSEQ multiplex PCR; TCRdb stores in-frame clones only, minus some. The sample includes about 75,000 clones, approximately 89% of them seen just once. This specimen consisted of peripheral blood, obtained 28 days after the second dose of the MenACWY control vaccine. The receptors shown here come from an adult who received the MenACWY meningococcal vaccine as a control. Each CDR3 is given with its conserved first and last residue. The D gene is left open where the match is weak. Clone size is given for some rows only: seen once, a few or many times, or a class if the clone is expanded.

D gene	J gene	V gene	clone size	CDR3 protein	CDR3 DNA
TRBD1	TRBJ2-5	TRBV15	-	CATSSGQGRETQYF	TGTGCCACCAGCAGCGGACAGGGGAGAGAGACCCAGTACTTC
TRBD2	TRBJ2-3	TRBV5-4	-	CASSFTSGDTDTQYF	TGTGCCAGCAGCTTTACTAGCGGAGACACAGATACGCAGTATTTT
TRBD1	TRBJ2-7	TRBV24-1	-	CATSDWDRKNYEQYF	TGTGCCACCAGTGATTGGGACAGAAAAAACTACGAGCAGTACTTC
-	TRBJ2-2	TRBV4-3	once	CASSQDRRTGELFF	TGCGCCAGCAGCCAAGATCGGAGGACCGGGGAGCTGTTTTTT
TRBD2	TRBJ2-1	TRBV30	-	CAWTSGGLEFF	TGTGCCTGGACTAGCGGGGGTCTGGAGTTCTTC
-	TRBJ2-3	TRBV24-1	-	CATSDAGAITDTQYF	TGTGCCACCAGTGATGCGGGGGCCATCACAGATACGCAGTATTTT
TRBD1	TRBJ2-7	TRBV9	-	CASSVATGSSYEQYF	TGTGCCAGCAGCGTAGCGACAGGGTCGTCCTACGAGCAGTACTTC
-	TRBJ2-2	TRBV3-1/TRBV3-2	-	CASSPSGDSNTGELFF	TGTGCCAGCAGCCCGTCCGGGGACTCAAACACCGGGGAGCTGTTTTTT
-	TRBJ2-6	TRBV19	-	CASRRSGANVLTF	TGTGCCAGTAGACGATCTGGGGCCAACGTCCTGACTTTC
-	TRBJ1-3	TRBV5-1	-	CASSLGTAGNTIYF	TGCGCCAGCAGCTTAGGGACGGCCGGAAACACCATATATTTT
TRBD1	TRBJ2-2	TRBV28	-	CASSLLTGGNTGELFF	TGTGCCAGCAGTTTATTGACAGGGGGCAACACCGGGGAGCTGTTTTTT
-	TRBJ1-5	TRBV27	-	CASSLRRGGYQPQHF	TGTGCCAGCAGTTTACGGCGGGGAGGGTATCAGCCCCAGCATTTT
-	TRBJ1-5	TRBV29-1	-	CSVGTVNQPQHF	TGCAGCGTTGGGACAGTCAATCAGCCCCAGCATTTT
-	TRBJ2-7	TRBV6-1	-	CASSEARGVDYEQYF	TGTGCCAGCAGTGAAGCGCGTGGGGTTGACTACGAGCAGTACTTC
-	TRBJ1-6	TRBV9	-	CASSVKRGSPLHF	TGTGCCAGCAGCGTAAAACGAGGATCACCCCTCCACTTT
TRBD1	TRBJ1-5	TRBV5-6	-	CASSQLAGQGLDQPQHF	TGTGCCAGCAGCCAACTAGCGGGACAGGGGCTTGATCAGCCCCAGCATTTT
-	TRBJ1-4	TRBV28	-	CASSLNEKLFF	TGTGCCAGCAGTCTTAATGAAAAACTGTTTTTT
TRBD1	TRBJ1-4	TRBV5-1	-	CASSPRGTGRATNEKLFF	TGCGCCAGCAGCCCTAGAGGGACAGGGAGGGCAACTAATGAAAAACTGTTTTTT
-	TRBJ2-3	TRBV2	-	CASSPLASDTQYF	TGTGCCAGCAGTCCGCTAGCCTCAGATACGCAGTATTTT
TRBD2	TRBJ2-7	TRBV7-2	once	CASSLESGGTYEQYF	TGTGCCAGCAGCTTAGAGAGCGGGGGGACCTACGAGCAGTACTTC
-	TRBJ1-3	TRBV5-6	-	CASSIGPISGNTIYF	TGTGCCAGCAGCATAGGCCCCATCTCTGGAAACACCATATATTTT
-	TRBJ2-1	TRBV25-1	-	CASSPVGGANNEQFF	TGTGCCAGCAGTCCCGTGGGGGGAGCCAACAATGAGCAGTTCTTC
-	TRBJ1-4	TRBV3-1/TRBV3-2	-	CASSQVRGQGEKLFF	TGTGCCAGCAGCCAAGTCAGGGGCCAAGGTGAAAAACTGTTTTTT
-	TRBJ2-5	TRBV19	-	CASGRHQETQYF	TGTGCCAGTGGGAGACACCAAGAGACCCAGTACTTC
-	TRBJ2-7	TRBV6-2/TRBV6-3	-	CASSYQTANRGQTYEQYF	TGTGCCAGCAGTTACCAAACCGCAAACCGAGGACAGACCTACGAGCAGTACTTC
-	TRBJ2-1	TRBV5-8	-	CASSLDQGTGEQFF	TGTGCCAGCAGCTTGGACCAGGGTACTGGCGAGCAGTTCTTC
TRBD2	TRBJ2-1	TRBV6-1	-	CASSEAGSGTYNEQFF	TGTGCCAGCAGTGAAGCGGGTAGCGGGACCTACAATGAGCAGTTCTTC
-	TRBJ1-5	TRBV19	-	CASSIVAGAARNQPQHF	TGTGCCAGTAGTATAGTGGCAGGGGCGGCTCGGAATCAGCCCCAGCATTTT
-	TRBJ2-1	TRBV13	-	CASSPYFVDPEQFF	TGTGCCAGCAGCCCGTACTTCGTCGATCCGGAGCAGTTCTTC
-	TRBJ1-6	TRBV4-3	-	CASSQEGPYNSPLHF	TGCGCCAGCAGCCAAGAGGGCCCCTATAATTCACCCCTCCACTTT
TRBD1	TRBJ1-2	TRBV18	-	CASSPMTGNEVGGYTF	TGTGCCAGCTCACCAATGACAGGGAATGAGGTTGGTGGCTACACCTTC